This T cell receptor beta chain is drawn from a study of blood T cell repertoires in COVID-19. Study overall: From the United States, Italy and Spain came samples of acute and convalescent COVID-19. PBMCs, B-cell-depleted T cells, or T cells provided the cDNA or gDNA that made up the material.

The CDR3 totals 14 residues. V shed 6 bases, J shed 0 bases, and the junction held 4 bases outside the gene matches. Germline CDR1 reads ENHRY; CDR2 reads SYGVKD. In the original analysis: It was from reference gene primer amplification that nucleated cell counts were estimated. TCRdb's copy holds only in-frame clones and misses some; the assay was immunoSEQ multiplex PCR. V, J and clone size reflect that table, while D and trimming were determined from the DNA. The sample shows roughly 60,000 clones, approximately 88% of them seen only once. The chain has TRBV10-3 and TRBJ1-1; 7 bases fit TRBD1. This clonotype was obtained from a human donor in a cohort sampled during active COVID-19. The specimen sequenced was peripheral blood. As DNA, the CDR3 is TGTGCCATCAGCTTGGGACAGATGAACACTGAAGCTTTCTTT. It is translated as CAISLGQMNTEAFF.